The TCR beta chain under discussion was sequenced for a study of blood T cell repertoires in COVID-19. At the level of the study: Some COVID-19 samples were acute and others convalescent; all came from the United States, Italy and Spain. T cells, B-cell-depleted T cells, or PBMCs supplied cDNA or gDNA.

As processed by the authors: It was from reference gene primer amplification that nucleated cell counts were estimated. Sequencing used immunoSEQ multiplex PCR; TCRdb keeps in-frame clones, though not all of them. That table gives V, J and clone size, and the DNA gave D and trimming. Of 210,000 or so clones listed, 70% to 85% are singletons. V dropped 7 bases and J dropped 6 bases, with 16 bases sitting between them. Germline values: CDR1 SQVTM, CDR2 ANQGSEA. The length of the CDR3 is 13 residues. The sequenced sample was peripheral blood. The receptor comes from a man aged 45-65 years who had recovered from COVID-19. The J gene is TRBJ2-1, the V gene TRBV29-1; D may be TRBD1 (8 bases). The CDR3 DNA is TGCAGCGAGAGCGGGACAGGAGGCAATGAGCAGTTCTTC. Translation gives CSESGTGGNEQFF.